This TCR beta chain is drawn from a study of shared clonotypes between healthy human individuals. Germline-derived CDR1 and CDR2 are SNHLY and FYNNEI. After removal of 6 bases from V and 9 bases from J, the junction contained 5 bases not matched to a gene. This CDR3 comprises 14 residues. Every donor was a Caucasian adult from Nashville, Tennessee. For this clone: What it binds is unknown.

Whole-study findings and limits: Limitation of the genetic and exposure-history diversity represented came from the few donors. Some clonotypes were shared by all four sorted-subset donors, while others were not shared. The non-shared ones had lower generation probabilities than the shared ones.

Sequenced by immunoSEQ multiplex PCR; TCRdb stores in-frame clones only, minus some. The data show over a million clones, 75% to 85% seen once. Input material: memory CD4+ T cells from PBMCs. Sample subset: CD45RA-negative fraction. The receptor was isolated from a man between 18 and 29 years old in good health. Some clones in this sample may be carry-over from other donors' samples. The chain recombines TRBV2 with TRBJ2-1, with 13 bases that match TRBD2. The CDR3 nucleotides are TGTGCCAGCAGCCGGACTAGCGGGAGAGGTGAGCAGTTCTTC. This codes for CASSRTSGRGEQFF.